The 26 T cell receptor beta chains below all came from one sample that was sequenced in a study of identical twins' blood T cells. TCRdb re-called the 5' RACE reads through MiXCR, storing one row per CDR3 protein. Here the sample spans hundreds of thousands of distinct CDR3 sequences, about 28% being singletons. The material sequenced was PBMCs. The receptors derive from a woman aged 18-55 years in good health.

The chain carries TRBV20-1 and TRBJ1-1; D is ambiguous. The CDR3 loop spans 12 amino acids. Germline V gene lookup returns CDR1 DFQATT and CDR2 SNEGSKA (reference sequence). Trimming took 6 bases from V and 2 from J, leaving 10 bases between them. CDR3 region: CSALDRNTEAFF. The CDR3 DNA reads TGCAGTGCCCTTGACCGTAACACTGAAGCTTTCTTT.

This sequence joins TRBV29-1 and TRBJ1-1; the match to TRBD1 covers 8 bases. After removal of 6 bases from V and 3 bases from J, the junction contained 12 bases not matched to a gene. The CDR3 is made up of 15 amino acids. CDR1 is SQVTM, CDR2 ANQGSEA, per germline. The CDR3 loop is CSVTGALTGDTEAFF. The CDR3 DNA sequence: TGCAGCGTGACAGGGGCCCTGACTGGGGACACTGAAGCTTTCTTT.

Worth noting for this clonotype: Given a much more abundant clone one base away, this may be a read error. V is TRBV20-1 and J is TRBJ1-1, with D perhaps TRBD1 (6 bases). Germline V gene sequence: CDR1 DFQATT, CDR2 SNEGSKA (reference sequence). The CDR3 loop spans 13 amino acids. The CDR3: CIARDLGGTEAFF. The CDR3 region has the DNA TGCATCGCTAGAGATCTAGGGGGGACTGAAGCTTTCTTT.

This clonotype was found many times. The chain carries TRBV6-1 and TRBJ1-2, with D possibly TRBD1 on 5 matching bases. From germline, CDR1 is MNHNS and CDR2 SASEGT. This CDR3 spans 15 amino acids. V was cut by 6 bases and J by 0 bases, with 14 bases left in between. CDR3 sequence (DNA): TGTGCCAGCAGATATGACAGACGTACTAACTATGGCTACACCTTC. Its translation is CASRYDRRTNYGYTF.

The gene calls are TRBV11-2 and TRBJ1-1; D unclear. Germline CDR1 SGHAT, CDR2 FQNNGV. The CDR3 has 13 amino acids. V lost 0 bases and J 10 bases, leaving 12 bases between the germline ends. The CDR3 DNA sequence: TGTGCCAGCAGCTTAGATAGGGAGGATAGAGCTTTCTTT. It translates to CASSLDREDRAFF.

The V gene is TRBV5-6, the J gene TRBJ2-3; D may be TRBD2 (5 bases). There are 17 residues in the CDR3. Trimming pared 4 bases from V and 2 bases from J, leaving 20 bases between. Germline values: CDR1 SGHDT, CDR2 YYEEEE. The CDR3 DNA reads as TGTGCCAGCAGCGCGACTACAAGGGCCTTGAACACAGATACGCAGTATTTT. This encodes CASSATTRALNTDTQYF.

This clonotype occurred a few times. The CDR3 region is CASSTGRYNEKLFF. The CDR3 nucleotides read TGTGCCAGCAGTACCGGACGGTATAATGAAAAACTGTTTTTT. The chain links TRBV6-5 to TRBJ1-4, with D hard to call. Trimming shortened V by 5 bases and J by 4 bases, and 11 bases separated the two germline ends. The CDR3 sequence is 14 residues long. CDR1 and CDR2 from the germline V gene are MNHEY and SVGAGI.

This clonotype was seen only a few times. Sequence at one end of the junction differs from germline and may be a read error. The CDR3 reads CAGSWGLSYNEQFF. In DNA, the CDR3 is TGTGCCGGCAGTTGGGGCCTCTCCTACAATGAGCAGTTCTTC. V and J are TRBV6-2 or TRBV6-3 and TRBJ2-1, with D possibly matching TRBD1 (5 bases). The CDR3 is 14 amino acids. Germline V gene data show CDR1 as MNHEY and CDR2 as SVGEGT.

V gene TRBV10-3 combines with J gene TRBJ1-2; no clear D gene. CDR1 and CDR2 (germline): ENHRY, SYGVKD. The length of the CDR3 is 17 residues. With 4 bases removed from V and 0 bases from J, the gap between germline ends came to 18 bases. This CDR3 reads CAISAKVVDGSNYGYTF. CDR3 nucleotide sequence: TGTGCCATCAGTGCTAAGGTTGTAGACGGATCTAACTATGGCTACACCTTC.

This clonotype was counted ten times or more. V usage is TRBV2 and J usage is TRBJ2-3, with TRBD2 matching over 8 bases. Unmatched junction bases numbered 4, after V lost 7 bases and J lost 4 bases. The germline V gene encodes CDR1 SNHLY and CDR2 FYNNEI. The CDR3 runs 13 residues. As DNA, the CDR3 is TGTGCCAGCAAGGAGCGGGAGCCAGATACGCAGTATTTT. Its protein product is CASKEREPDTQYF.

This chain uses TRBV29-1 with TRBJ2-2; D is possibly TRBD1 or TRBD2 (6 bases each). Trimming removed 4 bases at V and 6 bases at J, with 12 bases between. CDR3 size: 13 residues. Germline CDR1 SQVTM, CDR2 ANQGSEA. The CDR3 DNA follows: TGCAGCGTTGTACAGGGAGGATCCGGGGAGCTGTTTTTT. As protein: CSVVQGGSGELFF.

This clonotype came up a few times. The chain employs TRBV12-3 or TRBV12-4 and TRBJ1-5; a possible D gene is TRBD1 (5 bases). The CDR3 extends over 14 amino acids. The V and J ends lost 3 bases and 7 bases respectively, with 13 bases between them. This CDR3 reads CASSLIGGVQPQHF. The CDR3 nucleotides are TGTGCCAGCAGTTTGATTGGGGGGGTACAGCCCCAGCATTTT.

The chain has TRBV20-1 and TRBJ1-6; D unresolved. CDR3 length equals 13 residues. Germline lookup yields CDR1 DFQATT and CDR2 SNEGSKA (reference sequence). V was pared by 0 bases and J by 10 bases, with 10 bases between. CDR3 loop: CSARDLGRSPLHF. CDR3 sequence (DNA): TGCAGTGCTAGAGATCTGGGGAGGTCACCCCTCCACTTT.

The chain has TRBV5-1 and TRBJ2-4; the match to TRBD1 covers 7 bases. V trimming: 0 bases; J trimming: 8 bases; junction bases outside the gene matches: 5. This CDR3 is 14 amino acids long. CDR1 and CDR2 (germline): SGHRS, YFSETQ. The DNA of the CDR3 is TGCGCCAGCAGCTTGGGACAGGGTGCGGACATTCAGTACTTC. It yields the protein CASSLGQGADIQYF.

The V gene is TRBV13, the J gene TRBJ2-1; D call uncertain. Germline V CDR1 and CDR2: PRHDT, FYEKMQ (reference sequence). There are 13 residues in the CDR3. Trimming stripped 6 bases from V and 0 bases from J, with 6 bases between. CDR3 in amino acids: CASRENSYNEQFF. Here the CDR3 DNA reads TGTGCCAGCAGGGAAAACTCCTACAATGAGCAGTTCTTC.

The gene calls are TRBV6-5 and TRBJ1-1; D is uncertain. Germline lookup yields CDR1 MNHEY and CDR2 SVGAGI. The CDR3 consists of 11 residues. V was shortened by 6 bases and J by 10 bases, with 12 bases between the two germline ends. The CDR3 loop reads CASRSLDSAFF. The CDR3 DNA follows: TGTGCCAGCAGATCCCTCGATTCAGCTTTCTTT.

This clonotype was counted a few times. CDR3 sequence (DNA): TGTGCCACCCGGACAGGCAACTATGGCTACACCTTC. The encoded protein is CATRTGNYGYTF. This sequence joins TRBV10-3 and TRBJ1-2; 7 bases agree with TRBD1. The CDR3 length is 12 residues. Trimming at V came to 10 bases and at J to 2 bases, leaving 4 bases not matched to a gene. Germline values: CDR1 ENHRY, CDR2 SYGVKD.

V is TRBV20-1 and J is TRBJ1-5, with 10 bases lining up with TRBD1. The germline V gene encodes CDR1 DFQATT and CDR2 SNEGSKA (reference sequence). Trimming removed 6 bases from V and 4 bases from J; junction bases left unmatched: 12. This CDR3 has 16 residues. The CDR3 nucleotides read TGCAGTGCGGAGCGGACAGGGGGTTTTGGGAATCAGCCCCAGCATTTT. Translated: CSAERTGGFGNQPQHF.

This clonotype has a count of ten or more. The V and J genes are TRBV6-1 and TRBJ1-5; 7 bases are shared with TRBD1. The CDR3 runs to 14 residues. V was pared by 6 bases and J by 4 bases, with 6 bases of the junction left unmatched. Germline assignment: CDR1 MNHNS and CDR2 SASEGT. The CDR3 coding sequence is TGTGCCAGCAGCTACCGGGACAGAAATCAGCCCCAGCATTTT. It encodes CASSYRDRNQPQHF.

CDR3 loop: CASRRSGENTEAFF. The CDR3, as DNA: TGTGCCAGCAGGCGGAGCGGGGAGAACACTGAAGCTTTCTTT. The chain combines TRBV12-3 or TRBV12-4 with TRBJ1-1; D is undetermined. Trimming shortened V by 6 bases and J by 1 base, and 12 bases separated the two germline ends. The CDR3 consists of 14 residues.

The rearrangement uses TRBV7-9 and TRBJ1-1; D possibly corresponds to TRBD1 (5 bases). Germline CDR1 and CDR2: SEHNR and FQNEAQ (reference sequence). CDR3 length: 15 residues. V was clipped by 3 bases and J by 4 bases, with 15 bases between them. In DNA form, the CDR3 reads TGTGCCAGCAGCTTCGAGGGGACCTTACGCACTGAAGCTTTCTTT. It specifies CASSFEGTLRTEAFF.

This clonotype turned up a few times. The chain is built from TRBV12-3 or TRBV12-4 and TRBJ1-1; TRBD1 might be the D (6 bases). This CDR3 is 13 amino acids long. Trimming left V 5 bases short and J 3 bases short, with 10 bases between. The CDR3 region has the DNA TGTGCCAGCAGTAAGGGGGGAGACACTGAAGCTTTCTTT. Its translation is CASSKGGDTEAFF.

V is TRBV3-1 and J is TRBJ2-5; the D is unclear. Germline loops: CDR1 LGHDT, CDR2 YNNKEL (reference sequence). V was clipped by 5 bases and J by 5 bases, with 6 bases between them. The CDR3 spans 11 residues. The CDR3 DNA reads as TGTGCCAGCAGCGTGTGGGAGACCCAGTACTTC. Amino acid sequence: CASSVWETQYF.

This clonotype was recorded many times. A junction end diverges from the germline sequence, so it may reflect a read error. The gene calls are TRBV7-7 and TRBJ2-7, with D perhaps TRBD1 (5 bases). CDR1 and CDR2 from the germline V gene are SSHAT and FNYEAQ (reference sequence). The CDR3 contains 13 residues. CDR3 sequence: CASSLNRNYEQYF. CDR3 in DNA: TGTGCTAGCAGCTTGAACAGGAACTACGAGCAGTACTTC.

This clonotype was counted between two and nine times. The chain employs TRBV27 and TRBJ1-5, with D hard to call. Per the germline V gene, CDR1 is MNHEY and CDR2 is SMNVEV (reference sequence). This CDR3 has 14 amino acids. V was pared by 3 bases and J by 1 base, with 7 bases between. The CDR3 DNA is TGTGCCAGCAGTTTCGTCGGGAGCAATCAGCCCCAGCATTTT. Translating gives CASSFVGSNQPQHF.

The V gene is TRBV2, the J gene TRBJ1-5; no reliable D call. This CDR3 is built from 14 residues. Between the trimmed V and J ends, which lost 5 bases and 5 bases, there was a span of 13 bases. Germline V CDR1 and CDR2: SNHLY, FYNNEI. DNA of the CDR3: TGTGCCAGCAGTCTTCTCCCGGGCTATCAGCCCCAGCATTTT. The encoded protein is CASSLLPGYQPQHF.